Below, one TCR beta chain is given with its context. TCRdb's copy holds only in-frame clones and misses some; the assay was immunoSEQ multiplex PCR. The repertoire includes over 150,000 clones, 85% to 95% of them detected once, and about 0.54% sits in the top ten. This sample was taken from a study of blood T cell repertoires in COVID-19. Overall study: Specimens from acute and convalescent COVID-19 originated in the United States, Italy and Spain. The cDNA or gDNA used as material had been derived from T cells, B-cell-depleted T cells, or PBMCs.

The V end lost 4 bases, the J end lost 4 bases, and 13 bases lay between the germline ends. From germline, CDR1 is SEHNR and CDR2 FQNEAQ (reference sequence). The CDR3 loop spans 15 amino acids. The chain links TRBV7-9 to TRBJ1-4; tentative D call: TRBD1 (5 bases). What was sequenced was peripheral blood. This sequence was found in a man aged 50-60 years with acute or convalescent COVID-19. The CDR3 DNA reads TGTGCCAGCAGCTCCGGTCGGGGGGGTAATGAAAAACTGTTTTTT. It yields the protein CASSSGRGGNEKLFF.